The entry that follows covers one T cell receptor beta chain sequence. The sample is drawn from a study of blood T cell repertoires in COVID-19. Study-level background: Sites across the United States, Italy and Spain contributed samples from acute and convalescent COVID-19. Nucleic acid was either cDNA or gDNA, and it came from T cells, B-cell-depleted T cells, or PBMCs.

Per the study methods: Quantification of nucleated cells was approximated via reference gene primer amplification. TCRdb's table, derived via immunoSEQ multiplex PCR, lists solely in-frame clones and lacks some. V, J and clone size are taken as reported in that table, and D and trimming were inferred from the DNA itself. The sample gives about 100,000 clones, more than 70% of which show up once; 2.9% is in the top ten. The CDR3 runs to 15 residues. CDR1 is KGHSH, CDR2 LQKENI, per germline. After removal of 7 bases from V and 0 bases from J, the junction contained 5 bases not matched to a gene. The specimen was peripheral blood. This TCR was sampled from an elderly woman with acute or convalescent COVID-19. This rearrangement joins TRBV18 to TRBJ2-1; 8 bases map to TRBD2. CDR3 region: CASLNSGSSYNEQFF. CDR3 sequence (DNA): TGTGCCAGCTTAAACAGCGGGAGCTCCTACAATGAGCAGTTCTTC. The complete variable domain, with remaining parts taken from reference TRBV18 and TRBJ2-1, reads NAGVMQNPRHLVRRRGQEARLRCSPMKGHSHVYWYRQLPEEGLKFMVYLQKENIIDESGMPKERFSAEFPKEGPSILRIQQVVRGDSAAYFCASLNSGSSYNEQFFGPGTRLTVL.